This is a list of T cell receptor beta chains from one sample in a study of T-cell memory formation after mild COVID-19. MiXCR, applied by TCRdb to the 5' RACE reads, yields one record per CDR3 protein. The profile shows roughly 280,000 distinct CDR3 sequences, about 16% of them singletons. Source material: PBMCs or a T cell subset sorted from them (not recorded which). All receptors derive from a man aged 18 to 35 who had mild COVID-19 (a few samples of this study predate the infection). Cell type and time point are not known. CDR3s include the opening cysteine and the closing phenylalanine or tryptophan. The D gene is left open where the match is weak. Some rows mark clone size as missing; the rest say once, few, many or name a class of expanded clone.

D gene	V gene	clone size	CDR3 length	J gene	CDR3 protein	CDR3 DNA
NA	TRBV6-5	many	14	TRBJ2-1	CASSLGPPVGEQFF	TGTGCCAGCAGTTTAGGACCGCCAGTCGGTGAGCAGTTCTTC
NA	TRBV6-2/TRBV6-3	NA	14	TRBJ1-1	CASSYPQGNTEAFF	TGTGCCAGCAGTTACCCCCAGGGGAACACTGAAGCTTTCTTT
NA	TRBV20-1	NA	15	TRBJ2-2	CSARFRGTYTGELFF	TGCAGTGCTAGATTCCGGGGTACATACACCGGGGAGCTGTTTTTT
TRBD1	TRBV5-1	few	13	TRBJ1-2	CASSSRTGGGYTF	TGCGCCAGCAGCTCCCGGACAGGGGGCGGCTACACCTTC
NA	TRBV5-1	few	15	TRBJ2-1	CASSSGAGDYNEQFF	TGCGCCAGCAGCTCGGGGGCAGGGGACTACAATGAGCAGTTCTTC
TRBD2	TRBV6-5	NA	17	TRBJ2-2	CASRQRLPSGGAGELFF	TGTGCCAGCAGACAGAGACTCCCTAGCGGGGGGGCCGGGGAGCTGTTTTTT
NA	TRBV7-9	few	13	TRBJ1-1	CASSQGGDTEAFF	TGTGCCAGCAGCCAAGGGGGTGACACTGAAGCTTTCTTT
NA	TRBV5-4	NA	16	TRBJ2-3	CASSLGVAPQPDTQYF	TGTGCCAGCAGCTTGGGTGTGGCACCGCAGCCAGATACGCAGTATTTT
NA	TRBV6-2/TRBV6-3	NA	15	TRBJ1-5	CASSFPGTPNQPQHF	TGTGCCAGCAGTTTCCCCGGGACACCAAATCAGCCCCAGCATTTT
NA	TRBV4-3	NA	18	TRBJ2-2	CASSQDLQGAGSTGELFF	TGCGCCAGCAGCCAAGATCTTCAGGGTGCGGGGAGCACCGGGGAGCTGTTTTTT
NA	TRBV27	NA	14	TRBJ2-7	CASSPIESSYEQYF	TGTGCCAGCAGTCCCATAGAGAGTTCCTACGAGCAGTACTTC
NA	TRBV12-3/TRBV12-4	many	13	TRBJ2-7	CASSPLPAYEQYF	TGTGCCAGCAGCCCTCTCCCGGCCTACGAGCAGTACTTC
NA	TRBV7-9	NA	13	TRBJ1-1	CASSGTGSTEAFF	TGTGCCAGCAGCGGAACTGGGAGCACTGAAGCTTTCTTT
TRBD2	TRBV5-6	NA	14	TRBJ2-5	CASTASGGGETQYF	TGTGCCAGCACCGCCTCGGGCGGGGGGGAGACCCAGTACTTC
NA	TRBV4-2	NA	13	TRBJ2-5	CASSQYFQETQYF	TGTGCCAGCAGCCAATACTTCCAAGAGACCCAGTACTTC
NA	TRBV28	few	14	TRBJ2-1	CASNYPGAGNEQFF	TGTGCCAGCAACTACCCGGGGGCGGGCAATGAGCAGTTCTTC
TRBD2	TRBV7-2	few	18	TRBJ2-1	CASSFSGTSGGAYNEQFF	TGTGCCAGCAGCTTCTCCGGGACTAGCGGGGGGGCTTACAATGAGCAGTTCTTC
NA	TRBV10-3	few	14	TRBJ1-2	CAISERTLFYGYTF	TGTGCCATCAGTGAACGGACGCTATTCTATGGCTACACCTTC
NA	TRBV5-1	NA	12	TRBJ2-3	CASRQTADTQYF	TGCGCCAGCAGGCAGACAGCTGATACGCAGTATTTT
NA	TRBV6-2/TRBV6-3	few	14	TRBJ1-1	CASSYLDWGTEAFF	TGTGCCAGCAGTTACCTGGATTGGGGGACTGAAGCTTTCTTT
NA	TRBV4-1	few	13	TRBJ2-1	CASSHLQGNEQFF	TGCGCCAGCAGCCACCTCCAGGGCAATGAGCAGTTCTTC
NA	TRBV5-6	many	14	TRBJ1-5	CASSLARRNQPQHF	TGTGCCAGCAGCCTCGCACGCAGGAATCAGCCCCAGCATTTT
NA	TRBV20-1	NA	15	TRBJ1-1	CSARARIPANTEAFF	TGCAGTGCTAGAGCCCGTATACCCGCGAACACTGAAGCTTTCTTT
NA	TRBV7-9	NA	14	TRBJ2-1	CASSFHQGYNEQFF	TGTGCCAGCAGCTTTCACCAGGGGTACAATGAGCAGTTCTTC
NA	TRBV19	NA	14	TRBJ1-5	CASNTAGGYQPQHF	TGTGCCAGTAACACAGCTGGGGGTTATCAGCCCCAGCATTTT
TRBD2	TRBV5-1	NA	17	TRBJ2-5	CASSSVRGAGAPETQYF	TGCGCCAGCAGCAGCGTCCGGGGAGCGGGGGCCCCGGAGACCCAGTACTTC
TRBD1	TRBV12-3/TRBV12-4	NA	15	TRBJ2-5	CASSRDRVAQETQYF	TGTGCCAGCAGCCGGGACAGGGTGGCCCAAGAGACCCAGTACTTC
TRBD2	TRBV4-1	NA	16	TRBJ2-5	CASSQDSAGVLGTQYF	TGCGCCAGCAGCCAAGATTCAGCGGGGGTGTTAGGGACCCAGTACTTC
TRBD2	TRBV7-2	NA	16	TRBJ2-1	CASSPSSGGAGYEQFF	TGTGCCAGCAGCCCATCTAGCGGGGGGGCCGGCTATGAGCAGTTCTTC
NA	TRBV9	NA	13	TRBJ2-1	CASSVGAWNEQFF	TGTGCCAGCAGCGTAGGGGCTTGGAATGAGCAGTTCTTC
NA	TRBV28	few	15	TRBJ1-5	CASSLPGTGNQPQHF	TGTGCCAGCAGTTTACCCGGGACGGGCAATCAGCCCCAGCATTTT
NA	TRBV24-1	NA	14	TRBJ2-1	CATQGLSSYNEQFF	TGTGCCACCCAGGGCCTGAGCTCCTACAATGAGCAGTTCTTC
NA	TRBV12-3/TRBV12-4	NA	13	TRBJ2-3	CASSARGGDTQYF	TGTGCCAGCAGTGCTCGGGGTGGGGATACGCAGTATTTT
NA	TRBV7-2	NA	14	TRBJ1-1	CASRLGAEDTEAFF	TGTGCCAGCAGGCTGGGGGCAGAAGACACTGAAGCTTTCTTT
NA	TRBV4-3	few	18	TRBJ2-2	CASSHITGHPANTGELFF	TGCGCCAGCAGCCACATCACCGGGCACCCGGCGAACACCGGGGAGCTGTTTTTT
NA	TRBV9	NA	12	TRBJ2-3	CASSAGPDTQYF	TGTGCCAGCAGCGCTGGGCCAGATACGCAGTATTTT
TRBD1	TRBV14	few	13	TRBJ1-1	CASSQERQGEAFF	TGTGCCAGCAGCCAAGAAAGACAGGGAGAAGCTTTCTTT